A selection of T cell receptor beta chains follows, all from one sample in a study of blood T cells in healthy people across ages. TCRdb reanalysed the 5' RACE reads using MiXCR and keeps one entry per CDR3 protein. The table records hundreds of thousands of distinct CDR3 sequences, approximately 40% of them present only once. Material: blood. The source is a man of 80 years or more in good health. Both conserved end residues are part of each CDR3.

v_gene: TRBV5-6; CDR3aa: CASSVLKGLDTQYF
v_gene: TRBV3-1; CDR3aa: CASSQVMATGTVLFF
v_gene: TRBV7-2; CDR3aa: CASSPRGGRSWYF
v_gene: TRBV9; CDR3aa: CASSVGQGGTYEQYF
v_gene: TRBV3-1; CDR3aa: CASSPRTGAYGHTF
v_gene: TRBV6-5; CDR3aa: CASYGGASTDTQYF
v_gene: TRBV5-1; CDR3aa: CASRDRANTEAFF
v_gene: TRBV11-3; CDR3aa: CASSLGQGSGETQYF
v_gene: TRBV24-1; CDR3aa: CAACQQGQFYNEQFF
v_gene: TRBV9; CDR3aa: CASSVLGGAGTEAFF
v_gene: TRBV20-1; CDR3aa: CSASRDYSNFYEQYF
v_gene: TRBV11-1; CDR3aa: CASSLVGTGEQYF
v_gene: TRBV7-2; CDR3aa: CATSSTGGLKAFF
v_gene: TRBV6-5; CDR3aa: CASTQVRGAGANVLTF
v_gene: TRBV2; CDR3aa: CASRPGPSFAGELFF
v_gene: TRBV10-3; CDR3aa: CAISAGGGQGTEAFF
v_gene: TRBV4-1; CDR3aa: CASSPYSGGAETQYF
v_gene: TRBV6-6; CDR3aa: CASRRGQDNYGYTF
v_gene: TRBV27; CDR3aa: CASSLRGTVRTDTQYF
v_gene: TRBV4-3; CDR3aa: CASSQERGDTQYF
v_gene: TRBV12-3/TRBV12-4; CDR3aa: CASSRSTNTDNQPQHF
v_gene: TRBV7-3; CDR3aa: CTSSPSPEDTGELFF
v_gene: TRBV6-2/TRBV6-3; CDR3aa: CAGRTGGEQYF
v_gene: TRBV30; CDR3aa: CAWSTQGSGRELFF
v_gene: TRBV4-1; CDR3aa: CASSRETTMNTEAFF
v_gene: TRBV6-5; CDR3aa: CASSYSAVNTGELFF
v_gene: TRBV30; CDR3aa: CAWSVGRDQPQHF
v_gene: TRBV7-2; CDR3aa: CASVAGGDTQYF
v_gene: TRBV7-2; CDR3aa: CASSLVWASSTDTQYF
v_gene: TRBV4-2; CDR3aa: CASSQAGPRTYNEQYF
v_gene: TRBV14; CDR3aa: CVSRPIAGAADNEQYF
v_gene: TRBV12-5; CDR3aa: CASGPGRSSYNEQYF
v_gene: TRBV29-1; CDR3aa: CSVRGTQADTQYF
v_gene: TRBV3-1; CDR3aa: CASSLNWPMGSNGADVLTF
v_gene: TRBV29-1; CDR3aa: CSVEDAGAREKLFF
v_gene: TRBV11-1; CDR3aa: CASSSGTREETQYF
v_gene: TRBV7-2; CDR3aa: CASSPDRDRVYEQYF